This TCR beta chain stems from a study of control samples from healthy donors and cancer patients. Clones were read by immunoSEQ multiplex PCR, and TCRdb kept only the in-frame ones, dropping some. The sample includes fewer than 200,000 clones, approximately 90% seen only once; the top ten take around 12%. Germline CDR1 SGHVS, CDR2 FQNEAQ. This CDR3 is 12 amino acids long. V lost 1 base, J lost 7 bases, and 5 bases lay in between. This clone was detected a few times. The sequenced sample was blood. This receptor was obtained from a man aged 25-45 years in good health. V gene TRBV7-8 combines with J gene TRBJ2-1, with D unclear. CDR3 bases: TGTGCCAGCAGCTTAGGAATGAATGAGCAGTTCTTC. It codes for CASSLGMNEQFF. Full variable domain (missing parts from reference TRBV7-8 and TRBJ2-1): GAGVSQSPRYKVAKRGQDVALRCDPISGHVSLFWYQQALGQGPEFLTYFQNEAQLDKSGLPSDRFFAERPEGSVSTLKIQRTQQEDSAVYLCASSLGMNEQFFGPGTRLTVL.